Below, 10 T cell receptor beta chains from the same sample are listed, as sequenced in a study of cytomegalovirus exposure and HLA in healthy donors. PCR used 60 Vbeta primers and 13 Jbeta primers. Here immunoSEQ multiplex PCR was the method, and the copy in TCRdb shows in-frame clones only, minus some. The sample includes 200,000 or so clones, roughly 80% of them seen just once. The specimen was PBMCs. Receptors were obtained from a boy aged 5 to 17 in good health and CMV-seronegative.

The table lists this clone with a few counts. The chain joins TRBV7-9 to TRBJ1-2; a possible D gene is TRBD1 (6 bases). Germline V gene sequence: CDR1 SEHNR, CDR2 FQNEAQ (reference sequence). This CDR3 has 13 amino acids. V shed 6 bases and J shed 5 bases, with 13 bases lying between them. In DNA form, the CDR3 reads TGTGCCAGCAGAGACGGGACACCTTATGGCTACACCTTC. Translation: CASRDGTPYGYTF.

This rearrangement joins TRBV7-2 to TRBJ2-7; D remains ambiguous. CDR3 length: 15 residues. From germline, CDR1 is SGHTA and CDR2 FQGNSA. The V and J ends lost 1 base and 0 bases respectively, with 10 bases between them. In DNA form, the CDR3 reads TGTGCCAGCAGCTTAGGTCGCTGGAGCTCCTACGAGCAGTACTTC. Amino acid sequence: CASSLGRWSSYEQYF.

This clone has more than one count but fewer than ten. The genes are TRBV6-6 and TRBJ1-1, with unresolved D. Germline CDR1 and CDR2: MNHNY and SVGAGI (reference sequence). With 2 bases removed from V and 9 bases from J, the gap between germline ends came to 13 bases. The CDR3 totals 13 residues. CDR3 nucleotide sequence: TGTGCCAGCAGTTACCTTCCGCTGAAGCAAGCTTTCTTT. Translated: CASSYLPLKQAFF.

V is TRBV5-4 and J is TRBJ2-7; 9 bases fit TRBD1. Per germline, CDR1 SGHNT and CDR2 YYREEE (reference sequence). The CDR3 length is 15 residues. Losses at the gene ends were 4 bases for V and 3 bases for J; bases not matched to a gene: 8. The CDR3 sequence: CASSHPDRGDYEQYF. For the CDR3, the DNA is TGTGCCAGCAGCCACCCGGACAGGGGAGACTACGAGCAGTACTTC. The whole variable domain, filled in from reference TRBV5-4 and TRBJ2-7, reads ETGVTQSPTHLIKTRGQQVTLRCSSQSGHNTVSWYQQALGQGPQFIFQYYREEENGRGNFPPRFSGLQFPNYSSELNVNALELDDSALYLCASSHPDRGDYEQYFGPGTRLTVT.

The chain joins TRBV25-1 to TRBJ1-5; 7 positions agree with TRBD1. V lost 2 bases, J lost 6 bases, and 1 base stayed unmatched. The CDR3 has 13 amino acids. Germline-derived CDR1 and CDR2 are MGHDK and SYGVNS. The CDR3 region is CASSEQGVQPQHF. CDR3 DNA: TGTGCCAGCAGTGAACAGGGGGTTCAGCCCCAGCATTTT.

The gene calls are TRBV7-6 and TRBJ1-1; no clear D. The V end lost 0 bases, the J end lost 0 bases, and 17 bases lay between the germline ends. The CDR3 is made up of 18 amino acids. Germline V CDR1 and CDR2: SGHVS, FNYEAQ. For the CDR3, the DNA is TGTGCCAGCAGCTTAGCAATTGGCCTTGAGGGCATGAACACTGAAGCTTTCTTT. It encodes CASSLAIGLEGMNTEAFF.

This clone was seen more than once but under ten times. This chain joins TRBV29-1 and TRBJ1-1, with 8 bases matching TRBD1. After removal of 5 bases from V and 5 bases from J, the junction contained 7 bases not matched to a gene. There are 13 residues in the CDR3. Germline V gives CDR1 SQVTM, CDR2 ANQGSEA. The CDR3 sequence is CSVLSRGLTEAFF. CDR3 bases: TGCAGCGTTCTCTCCAGGGGGCTTACTGAAGCTTTCTTT.

The V and J genes are TRBV28 and TRBJ1-5, with TRBD1 matching over 7 bases. The length of the CDR3 is 15 residues. From germline, CDR1 is MDHEN and CDR2 SYDVKM. J was trimmed by 7 bases and V by 6 bases; bases with no gene match: 12. CDR3 in amino acids: CASSLRGQSYQPQHF. The DNA of the CDR3 is TGTGCCAGCAGCCTACGGGGACAGAGTTACCAGCCCCAGCATTTT.

This clone was seen more than once but under ten times. This chain links TRBV11-2 with TRBJ2-2, with 7 nucleotides matching TRBD1. There are 16 residues in the CDR3. The V gene's germline CDR1 is SGHAT and CDR2 FQNNGV. Trimming cost V 3 bases and J 6 bases; bases outside gene matches: 10. This CDR3 is CASSFPGQSVPGELFF. CDR3 DNA: TGTGCCAGCAGCTTTCCGGGACAGTCAGTCCCCGGGGAGCTGTTTTTT. Looking up the rest from reference TRBV11-2 and TRBJ2-2 gives the full variable domain: EAGVAQSPRYKIIEKRQSVAFWCNPISGHATLYWYQQILGQGPKLLIQFQNNGVVDDSQLPKDRFSAERLKGVDSTLKIQPAKLEDSAVYLCASSFPGQSVPGELFFGEGSRLTVL.

This chain joins TRBV7-9 and TRBJ1-1; no definite D call. V was pared by 5 bases and J by 0 bases, with 7 bases between. The CDR3 runs to 13 residues. Germline CDR1 is SEHNR and CDR2 is FQNEAQ (reference sequence). Here the CDR3 DNA reads TGTGCCAGCAGCCACCCTATGAACACTGAAGCTTTCTTT. Its translation: CASSHPMNTEAFF.